What follows are 24 T cell receptor beta chains derived from one specimen sequenced in a study of T-cell reconstitution after alpha-beta-depleted transplantation in children. Unique molecular identifiers tagged the TCRbeta library. TCRdb re-analysed the PCR reads in MiXCR, keeping a single row per CDR3 protein. There are 300,000 to 350,000 distinct CDR3 sequences in the sample; about 16% occur only once, and about 41% lies in the top ten. Sequenced here: PBMCs, mostly from graft donor cells, sampled 360 days after TCRalphabeta/CD19-depleted stem cell transplant. These receptors all come from a male patient under 10 years old who had a stem cell transplant for acute lymphoblastic leukemia, so the T cells may come from the graft donor.

The chain recombines TRBV4-1 with TRBJ2-7, with TRBD2 matching over 7 bases. With 2 bases clipped from V and 2 bases from J, the junction kept 9 bases outside the gene matches. This CDR3 is built from 16 residues. Germline V gene data show CDR1 as MGHRA and CDR2 as YSYEKL. The CDR3 DNA sequence: TGCGCCAGCAGCCAACGAGGGAGGGGATCGGCCTACGAGCAGTACTTC. Protein sequence: CASSQRGRGSAYEQYF.

V gene TRBV3-1 combines with J gene TRBJ2-1; D unclear. Germline assignment: CDR1 LGHDT and CDR2 YNNKEL (reference sequence). This CDR3 has 17 amino acids. The V end lost 4 bases, the J end lost 4 bases, and 20 bases lay between the germline ends. DNA of the CDR3: TGTGCCAGCAGCCCAACCCTTTATCCGGCCGGTTACAATGAGCAGTTCTTC. It is translated as CASSPTLYPAGYNEQFF.

In its sample, this clonotype was seen a few times. V gene TRBV28 combines with J gene TRBJ1-2; perhaps TRBD1 as D (6 bases). The CDR3 contains 14 residues. V shed 3 bases and J shed 4 bases, with 12 bases lying between them. Per germline, CDR1 MDHEN and CDR2 SYDVKM. This chain's CDR3 is CASSFEDRLYGYTF. The CDR3, as DNA: TGTGCCAGCAGTTTTGAAGACAGGCTCTATGGCTACACCTTC.

This clonotype was observed many times. The chain has TRBV10-3 and TRBJ1-5; D gene uncertain. The CDR3 is 13 amino acids. Germline CDR1 and CDR2: ENHRY and SYGVKD. The V end lost 4 bases, the J end lost 4 bases, and 8 bases lay between the germline ends. CDR3 sequence (DNA): TGTGCCATCAGTGCCGAGGCTAATCAGCCCCAGCATTTT. Translation: CAISAEANQPQHF.

Only one count was recorded for this clonotype. The CDR3 reads CASSVVPLGAGSYEQYF. The CDR3 DNA is TGTGCCAGCAGCGTGGTCCCCCTAGGCGCGGGATCCTACGAGCAGTACTTC. The rearrangement links TRBV9 to TRBJ2-7; possibly TRBD2 for D (6 bases). Trimming pared 2 bases from V and 1 base from J, leaving 19 bases between. The CDR3 totals 17 residues. Germline V gene sequence: CDR1 SGDLS, CDR2 YYNGEE.

Ten or more counts support this clonotype. The rearrangement joins TRBV12-3 or TRBV12-4 to TRBJ2-5; 11 nucleotides agree with TRBD2. With 3 bases clipped from V and 4 bases from J, the junction kept 13 bases outside the gene matches. The CDR3 extends over 18 amino acids. CDR3 nucleotides: TGTGCCAGCAGTTTGGGAACTAGCGGGAGCGCAGTAGGAGAGACCCAGTACTTC. Protein: CASSLGTSGSAVGETQYF.

The V gene is TRBV20-1, the J gene TRBJ1-1, with D unresolved. The CDR3 extends over 13 amino acids. The germline V gene has CDR1 DFQATT and CDR2 SNEGSKA (reference sequence). With 7 bases removed from V and 1 base from J, the gap between germline ends came to 13 bases. The CDR3 sequence: CSGAPRQNTEAFF. The CDR3 coding sequence is TGCAGTGGGGCCCCACGACAGAACACTGAAGCTTTCTTT.

The V gene is TRBV28, the J gene TRBJ1-1; D not certain. The CDR3 consists of 9 residues. With 5 bases removed from V and 12 bases from J, the gap between germline ends came to 7 bases. Germline V gene data show CDR1 as MDHEN and CDR2 as SYDVKM. In DNA, the CDR3 is TGTGCCAGCAGTCCCCCCCCTTTCTTT. Translation: CASSPPPFF.

This clonotype was found a few times. A read error may explain this, as a much larger clone is one base away. V usage is TRBV28 and J usage is TRBJ2-7, with D tentatively TRBD1 (5 bases). CDR1 and CDR2 from the germline V gene are MDHEN and SYDVKM. Deletions cut 6 bases from V and 1 base from J, with 10 bases between. This CDR3 has 13 residues. CDR3: CASSQQESYEQYF. The CDR3 region has the DNA TGTGCCAGCAGCCAACAGGAATCCTACGAGCAGTACTTC.

The chain uses TRBV30 and TRBJ1-6; 8 nucleotides agree with TRBD1. Germline-derived CDR1 and CDR2 are GTSNPN and SVGIG (reference sequence). This CDR3 spans 13 amino acids. J gave up 7 bases and V 1 base, and 0 bases lay outside the gene matches. In DNA, the CDR3 is TGTGCCTGGAGTGGACAGGGGAATTCACCCCTCCACTTT. This codes for CAWSGQGNSPLHF.

This rearrangement joins TRBV11-2 to TRBJ2-1, with 10 nucleotides matching TRBD2. Germline V gives CDR1 SGHAT, CDR2 FQNNGV. The CDR3 covers 18 residues. Trimming took 3 bases from V and 5 from J; bases not matched to a gene: 13. The DNA for the CDR3 is TGTGCCAGCAGCTTTCCAGCGGGAGGGCCGAGCGGGGACAATGAGCAGTTCTTC. It specifies CASSFPAGGPSGDNEQFF.

V is TRBV20-1 and J is TRBJ1-5; possible D gene TRBD1, 6 bases. The CDR3 extends over 13 amino acids. V dropped 8 bases and J dropped 0 bases, with 11 bases sitting between them. The germline V gene encodes CDR1 DFQATT and CDR2 SNEGSKA (reference sequence). The CDR3 sequence is CSQQGHSNQPQHF. CDR3 DNA sequence: TGCAGTCAACAGGGCCATAGCAATCAGCCCCAGCATTTT.

This clonotype was recorded many times. The V gene is TRBV11-1, the J gene TRBJ2-1; maybe TRBD1 (5 bases). Germline CDR1 and CDR2: SGHAT and FQDESV (reference sequence). V shed 4 bases and J shed 0 bases, with 16 bases lying between them. The CDR3 contains 17 residues. CDR3 sequence reads: CASSSDTTSSSYNEQFF. For the CDR3, the DNA is TGTGCCAGCAGCTCGGACACCACCTCATCCTCCTACAATGAGCAGTTCTTC. The full variable domain, rest sourced from reference TRBV11-1 and TRBJ2-1, is EAEVAQSPRYKITEKSQAVAFWCDPISGHATLYWYRQILGQGPELLVQFQDESVVDDSQLPKDRFSAERLKGVDSTLKIQPAELGDSAMYLCASSSDTTSSSYNEQFFGPGTRLTVL.

This clonotype was seen more than once but under ten times. In nucleotides, the CDR3 is TGCGCCAGCAGCCCGGGTCACAGGGCTGCCTACGAGCAGTACTTC. It encodes CASSPGHRAAYEQYF. J is TRBJ2-7 and V is TRBV5-1; the D gene is possibly TRBD1 (6 bases). The CDR3 is 15 amino acids. V shed 4 bases and J shed 2 bases, with 16 bases lying between them. Germline assignment: CDR1 SGHRS and CDR2 YFSETQ.

This clonotype was counted between two and nine times. The V and J genes are TRBV18 and TRBJ2-7; 7 nucleotides align to TRBD1. CDR1 KGHSH and CDR2 LQKENI come from the germline V gene. J was trimmed by 0 bases and V by 6 bases; bases with no gene match: 11. The CDR3 covers 16 residues. The CDR3 nucleotides read TGTGCCAGCTCCCGCTTGCAGGGGGACGGCTCCTACGAGCAGTACTTC. Its translation: CASSRLQGDGSYEQYF.

The CDR3 here is CASSLVWTNTEAFF. CDR3 sequence (DNA): TGCGCCAGCAGCTTGGTATGGACGAACACTGAAGCTTTCTTT. This chain joins TRBV5-1 and TRBJ1-1; D is uncertain. Germline V gene lookup returns CDR1 SGHRS and CDR2 YFSETQ. The length of the CDR3 is 14 residues. The V end was cut by 0 bases, the J end by 1 base, with 7 bases between.

This clonotype was picked up a small number of times. The rearrangement joins TRBV7-2 to TRBJ1-2; 7 bases are a match to TRBD1. Germline CDR1 SGHTA, CDR2 FQGNSA. The CDR3 is 15 amino acids. V shed 2 bases and J 7 bases; nucleotides not matched to a gene: 10. The chain's CDR3 is CASSLFSGGGSGYTF. The CDR3 DNA follows: TGTGCCAGCAGCTTATTCTCTGGAGGGGGCAGTGGCTACACCTTC.

V usage is TRBV11-2 and J usage is TRBJ2-3; 12 positions agree with TRBD2. The germline V gene encodes CDR1 SGHAT and CDR2 FQNNGV. After removal of 3 bases from V and 0 bases from J, the junction contained 13 bases not matched to a gene. The CDR3 runs 20 residues. The CDR3 DNA reads TGTGCCAGCAGCTTCGGACTAGCGGGATATTGGGGTCCTAGCACAGATACGCAGTATTTT. Protein sequence: CASSFGLAGYWGPSTDTQYF.

In its sample, this clonotype was seen many times. The rearrangement links TRBV28 to TRBJ2-5; 15 bases align to TRBD2. This CDR3 spans 16 amino acids. From germline, CDR1 is MDHEN and CDR2 SYDVKM. The V segment lost 2 bases and the J segment 4 bases; nucleotides outside the gene matches: 2. CDR3 in amino acids: CASSLGGLAGGETQYF. The CDR3 DNA reads TGTGCCAGCAGTTTAGGGGGACTAGCGGGAGGAGAGACCCAGTACTTC.

The V gene is TRBV5-1, the J gene TRBJ2-3; 8 positions match TRBD2. This CDR3 has 16 residues. V shed 4 bases and J 4 bases; nucleotides not matched to a gene: 11. Germline loops: CDR1 SGHRS, CDR2 YFSETQ. The CDR3 sequence is CASSLVGRGGSDTQYF. The CDR3, as DNA: TGCGCCAGCAGCCTGGTAGGCCGGGGGGGGTCAGATACGCAGTATTTT.

There are many counts of this clonotype. The chain has TRBV25-1 and TRBJ1-6, with 7 bases identical to TRBD1. Germline CDR1 MGHDK, CDR2 SYGVNS. This CDR3 has 15 amino acids. Losses at the gene ends were 2 bases for V and 7 bases for J; bases not matched to a gene: 5. The CDR3 DNA reads TGTGCCAGCAGTGAAATGGGGACAGACAATTCACCCCTCCACTTT. This gives the protein CASSEMGTDNSPLHF.

This clonotype occurred a few times. This CDR3 reads CASSAPIRGLAGGSTGELFF. The CDR3 DNA reads TGTGCCAGCAGTGCTCCGATCCGGGGACTAGCGGGAGGGTCCACCGGGGAGCTGTTTTTT. This chain uses TRBV6-4 with TRBJ2-2, with 16 bases identical to TRBD2. Germline V gives CDR1 MRHNA, CDR2 SNTAGT. CDR3 length equals 20 residues. Trimming removed 4 bases from V and 4 bases from J; junction bases left unmatched: 12.

This clonotype was seen many times. As DNA, the CDR3 is TGCAGCGTAGCAACAGGGTCTGGGGCCAACGTCCTGACTTTC. Its protein product is CSVATGSGANVLTF. The chain uses TRBV29-1 and TRBJ2-6, with D possibly matching TRBD1 (6 bases). Trimming pared 6 bases from V and 1 base from J, leaving 10 bases between. The CDR3 consists of 14 residues. Germline assignment: CDR1 SQVTM and CDR2 ANQGSEA.

This clonotype was detected many times. The rearrangement uses TRBV5-6 and TRBJ2-3; the match to TRBD2 covers 9 bases. The CDR3 runs 16 residues. Germline CDR1 is SGHDT and CDR2 is YYEEEE. The V gene end was trimmed by 0 bases and the J gene end by 1 base; junction bases not matched to a gene: 3. The CDR3, as DNA: TGTGCCAGCAGCTTGGGGCGGACTAGCGGCACAGATACGCAGTATTTT. Its translation: CASSLGRTSGTDTQYF.